What follows describes a single TCR beta chain. Its cognate antigen is unknown. Next came a second PCR, run for about 6 to 12 cycles, which used a sample-barcoded 5' primer along with a J-beta primer mix. TCRdb used MiXCR to reprocess the 5' RACE reads, holding one entry per CDR3 protein. Among hundreds of thousands of distinct CDR3 sequences listed, 56% were seen once. This record comes from a study of blood T cells in healthy people across ages. Regarding the study as a whole: The study could not conclusively compare naive and antigen-experienced cells, given its unsorted PBMCs. It was not known whether donors were CMV positive (a possible confounder of expanded clonotype changes).

CDR3 length: 17 residues. Germline V lookup: CDR1 SGHTA, CDR2 FQGNSA. V was shortened by 2 bases and J by 0 bases, with 16 bases between the two germline ends. The clonotype was recovered from a middle-aged man in good health. The rearrangement links TRBV7-2 to TRBJ1-2; possible D gene TRBD1, 6 bases. Sequenced: blood. The CDR3 sequence: CASSLRTGYQANYGYTF. CDR3 bases: TGTGCCAGCAGCTTAAGAACAGGGTACCAAGCTAACTATGGCTACACCTTC.